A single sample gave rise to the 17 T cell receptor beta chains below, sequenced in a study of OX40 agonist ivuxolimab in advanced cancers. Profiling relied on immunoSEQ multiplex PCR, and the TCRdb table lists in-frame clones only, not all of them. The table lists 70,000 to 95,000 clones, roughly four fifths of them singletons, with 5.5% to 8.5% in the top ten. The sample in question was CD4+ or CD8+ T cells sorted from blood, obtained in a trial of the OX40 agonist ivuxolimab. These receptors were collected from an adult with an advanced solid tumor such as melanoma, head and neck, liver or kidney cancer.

DNA of the CDR3: TGTGCCAGCAGGGGACAGGTGATGAGGGAGCAGTTCTTC. Its translation: CASRGQVMREQFF. This rearrangement joins TRBV7-8 to TRBJ2-1; 8 positions match TRBD1. Trimming removed 6 bases from V and 10 bases from J; junction bases left unmatched: 8. The V gene's germline CDR1 is SGHVS and CDR2 FQNEAQ. The CDR3 runs 13 residues.

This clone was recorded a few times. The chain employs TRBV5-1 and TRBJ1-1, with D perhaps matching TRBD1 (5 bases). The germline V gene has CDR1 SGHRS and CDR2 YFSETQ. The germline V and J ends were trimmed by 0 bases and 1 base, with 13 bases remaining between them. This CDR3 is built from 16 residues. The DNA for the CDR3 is TGCGCCAGCAGCTTGGCCGGGTCGGACAAGAACACTGAAGCTTTCTTT. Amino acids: CASSLAGSDKNTEAFF.

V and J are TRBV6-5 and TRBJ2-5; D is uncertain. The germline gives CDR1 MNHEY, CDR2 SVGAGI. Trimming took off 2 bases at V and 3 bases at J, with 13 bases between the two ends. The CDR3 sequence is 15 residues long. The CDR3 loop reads CASSYALDREETQYF. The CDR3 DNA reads TGTGCCAGCAGTTACGCCCTGGACCGTGAAGAGACCCAGTACTTC.

The DNA for the CDR3 is TGTGCCACCAGCAGAGGTGAGGGGGCGAGGCCCCAGCATTTT. Its protein product is CATSRGEGARPQHF. V is TRBV15 and J is TRBJ1-5, with 7 nucleotides matching TRBD1. Germline V gene sequence: CDR1 LNHNV, CDR2 YYDKDF (reference sequence). Trimming removed 1 base from V and 9 bases from J; junction bases left unmatched: 6. This CDR3 region has 14 residues.

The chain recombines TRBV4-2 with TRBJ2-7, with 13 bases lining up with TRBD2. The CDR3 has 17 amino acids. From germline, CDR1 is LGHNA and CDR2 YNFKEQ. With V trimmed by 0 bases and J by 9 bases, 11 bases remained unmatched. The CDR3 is CASSQDSRGLAGARQYF. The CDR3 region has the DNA TGTGCCAGCAGCCAAGATAGTAGAGGACTAGCGGGAGCCCGGCAGTACTTC.

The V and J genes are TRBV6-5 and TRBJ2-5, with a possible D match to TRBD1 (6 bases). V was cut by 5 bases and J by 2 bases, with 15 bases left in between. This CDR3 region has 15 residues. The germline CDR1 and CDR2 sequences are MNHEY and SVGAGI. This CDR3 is CASSPLTGLQETQYF. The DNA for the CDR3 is TGTGCCAGCAGTCCTCTGACAGGTCTACAAGAGACCCAGTACTTC.

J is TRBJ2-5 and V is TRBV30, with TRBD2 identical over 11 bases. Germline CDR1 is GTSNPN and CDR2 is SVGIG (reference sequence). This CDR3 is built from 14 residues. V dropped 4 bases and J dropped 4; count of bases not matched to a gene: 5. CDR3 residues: CAWMRGLAGETQYF. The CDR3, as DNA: TGTGCCTGGATGCGCGGACTAGCGGGAGAGACCCAGTACTTC.

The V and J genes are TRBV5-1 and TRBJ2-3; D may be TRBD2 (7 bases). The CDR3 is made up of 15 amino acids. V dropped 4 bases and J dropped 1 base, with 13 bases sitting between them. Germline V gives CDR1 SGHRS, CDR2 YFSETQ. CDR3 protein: CASSHGGGRTDTQYF. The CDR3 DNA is TGCGCCAGCAGCCATGGGGGGGGGCGCACAGATACGCAGTATTTT.

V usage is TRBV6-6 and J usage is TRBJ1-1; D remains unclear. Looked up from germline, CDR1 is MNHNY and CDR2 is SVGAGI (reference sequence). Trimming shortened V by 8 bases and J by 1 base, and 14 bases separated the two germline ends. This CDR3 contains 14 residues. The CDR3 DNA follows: TGTGCCAGCGGAGATACTGCCGGGAACACTGAAGCTTTCTTT. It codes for CASGDTAGNTEAFF.

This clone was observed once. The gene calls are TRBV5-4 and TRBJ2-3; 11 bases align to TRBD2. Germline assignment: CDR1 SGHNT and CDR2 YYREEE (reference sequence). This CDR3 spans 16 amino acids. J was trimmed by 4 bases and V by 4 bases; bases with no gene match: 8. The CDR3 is CASSPGGTSGADTQYF. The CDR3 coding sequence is TGTGCCAGCAGCCCGGGGGGGACTAGCGGCGCAGATACGCAGTATTTT.

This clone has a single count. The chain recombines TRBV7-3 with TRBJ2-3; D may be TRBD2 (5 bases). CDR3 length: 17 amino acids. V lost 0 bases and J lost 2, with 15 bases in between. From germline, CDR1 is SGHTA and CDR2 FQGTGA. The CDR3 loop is CASSLTGRGEPTDTQYF. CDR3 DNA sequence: TGTGCCAGCAGCTTAACCGGTCGGGGAGAGCCCACAGATACGCAGTATTTT.

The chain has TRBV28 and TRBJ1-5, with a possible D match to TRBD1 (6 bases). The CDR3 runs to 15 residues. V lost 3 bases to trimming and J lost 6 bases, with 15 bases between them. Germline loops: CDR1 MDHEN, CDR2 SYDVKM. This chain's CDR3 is CASSLGRQGTQPQHF. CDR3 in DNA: TGTGCCAGCAGTTTGGGTAGGCAGGGGACTCAGCCCCAGCATTTT.

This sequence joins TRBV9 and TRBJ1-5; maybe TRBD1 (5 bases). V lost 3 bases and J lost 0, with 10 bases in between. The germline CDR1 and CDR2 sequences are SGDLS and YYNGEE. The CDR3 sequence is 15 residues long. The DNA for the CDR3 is TGTGCCAGCAGCGCAGGGTTCCTTAGCAATCAGCCCCAGCATTTT. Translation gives CASSAGFLSNQPQHF.

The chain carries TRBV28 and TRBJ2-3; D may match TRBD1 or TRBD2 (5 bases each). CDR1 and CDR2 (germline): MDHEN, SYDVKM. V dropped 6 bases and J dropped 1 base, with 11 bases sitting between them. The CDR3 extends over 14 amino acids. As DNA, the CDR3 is TGTGCCAGCAGCGGGGTGGGGCGCACAGATACGCAGTATTTT. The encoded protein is CASSGVGRTDTQYF. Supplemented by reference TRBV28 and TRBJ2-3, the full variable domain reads DVKVTQSSRYLVKRTGEKVFLECVQDMDHENMFWYRQDPGLGLRLIYFSYDVKMKEKGDIPEGYSVSREKKERFSLILESASTNQTSMYLCASSGVGRTDTQYFGPGTRLTVL.

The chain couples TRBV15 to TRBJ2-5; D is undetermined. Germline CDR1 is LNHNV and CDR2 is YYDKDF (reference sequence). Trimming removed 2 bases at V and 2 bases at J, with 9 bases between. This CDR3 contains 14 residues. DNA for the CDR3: TGTGCCACCAGCAGATACCAGTTACAAGAGACCCAGTACTTC. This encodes CATSRYQLQETQYF.

The CDR3 DNA follows: TGTGCCAGTAGTTTTTCTCGCCTAGGTCAATACAATGAGCAGTTCTTC. Its translation is CASSFSRLGQYNEQFF. This chain connects TRBV19 to TRBJ2-1; unclear D gene. Between the trimmed V and J ends, which lost 5 bases and 4 bases, there was a span of 18 bases. The CDR3 is 16 residues long. CDR1 and CDR2 (germline): LNHDA, SQIVND (reference sequence).

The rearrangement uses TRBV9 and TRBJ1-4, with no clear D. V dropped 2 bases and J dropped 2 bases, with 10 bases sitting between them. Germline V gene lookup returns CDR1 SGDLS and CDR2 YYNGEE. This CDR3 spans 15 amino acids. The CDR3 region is CASSVHGRTNEKLFF. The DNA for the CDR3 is TGTGCCAGCAGCGTGCACGGGAGGACTAATGAAAAACTGTTTTTT.